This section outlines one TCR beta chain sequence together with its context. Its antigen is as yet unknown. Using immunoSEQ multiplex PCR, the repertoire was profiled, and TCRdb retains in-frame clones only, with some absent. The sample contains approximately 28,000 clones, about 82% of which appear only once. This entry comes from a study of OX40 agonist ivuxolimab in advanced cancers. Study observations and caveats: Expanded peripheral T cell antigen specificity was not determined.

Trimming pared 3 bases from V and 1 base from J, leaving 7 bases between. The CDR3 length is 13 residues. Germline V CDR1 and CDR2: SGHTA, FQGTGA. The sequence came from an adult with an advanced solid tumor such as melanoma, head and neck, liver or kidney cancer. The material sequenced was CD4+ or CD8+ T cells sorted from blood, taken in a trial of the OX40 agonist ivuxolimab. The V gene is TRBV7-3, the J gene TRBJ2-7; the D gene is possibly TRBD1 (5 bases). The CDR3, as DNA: TGTGCCAGCAGCTTTTCAGGGTCCTACGAGCAGTACTTC. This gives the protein CASSFSGSYEQYF.